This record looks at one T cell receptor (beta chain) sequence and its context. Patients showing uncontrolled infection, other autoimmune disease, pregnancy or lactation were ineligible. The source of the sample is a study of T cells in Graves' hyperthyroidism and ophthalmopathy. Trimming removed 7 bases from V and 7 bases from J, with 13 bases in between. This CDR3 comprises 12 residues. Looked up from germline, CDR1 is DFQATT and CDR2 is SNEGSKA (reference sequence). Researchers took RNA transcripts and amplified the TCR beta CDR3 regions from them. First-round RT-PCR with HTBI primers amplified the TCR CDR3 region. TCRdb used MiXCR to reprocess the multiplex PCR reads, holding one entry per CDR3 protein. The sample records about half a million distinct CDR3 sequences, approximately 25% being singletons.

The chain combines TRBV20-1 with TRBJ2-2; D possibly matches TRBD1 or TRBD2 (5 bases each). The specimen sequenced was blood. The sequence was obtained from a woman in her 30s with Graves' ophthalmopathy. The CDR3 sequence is CSVREMGGELFF. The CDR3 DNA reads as TGCAGTGTCAGGGAGATGGGCGGGGAGCTGTTTTTT.